The rows below give T cell receptor beta chains drawn from one sample of a study of blood T cell repertoires in COVID-19. Produced via immunoSEQ multiplex PCR; TCRdb's table is partial and in-frame only. The sample lists roughly 230,000 clones, around 87% seen once, with 2.1% in the top ten. Sequenced: peripheral blood. All receptors come from a woman aged 55-69 years with COVID-19, enrolled during active disease. Each CDR3 is given with its conserved first and last residue. D genes are given only for firm matches. The listing skips clone size in some rows; elsewhere it reads once, few, many or a size class.

d_call	v_call	j_call	cdr3_length	clone_size	cdr3_nt	cdr3_aa
TRBD1	TRBV7-8	TRBJ2-7	14	few	TGTGCCAGCCGCCCAGGGACAGGGTTGGACGAGCAGTACTTC	CASRPGTGLDEQYF
NA	TRBV18	TRBJ2-2	17	few	TGTGCCAGCTCACCATGGGGGCCCCACACTTACACCGGGGAGCTGTTTTTT	CASSPWGPHTYTGELFF
TRBD1	TRBV27	TRBJ2-1	16	once	TGTGCCAGCAGAGAAACCGGGACAGGGCCCTACAATGAGCAGTTCTTC	CASRETGTGPYNEQFF
TRBD1	TRBV7-2	TRBJ1-2	17	NA	TGTGCCAGCAGCTTAGGCCCCCGACAGGGAGGAGGCTATGGCTACACCTTC	CASSLGPRQGGGYGYTF
TRBD2	TRBV18	TRBJ2-1	16	NA	TGTGCCAGCTCACCTCCAGGAGCGGGGGGCATGAGTGAGCAGTTCTTC	CASSPPGAGGMSEQFF
TRBD1	TRBV27	TRBJ1-2	14	NA	TGTGCCAGCAGTTTATCAAGGGGGCCCTATGGCTACACCTTC	CASSLSRGPYGYTF
TRBD1	TRBV2	TRBJ1-1	13	few	TGTGCCACCAAGACAGGGGTGAACACTGAAGCTTTCTTT	CATKTGVNTEAFF
TRBD1	TRBV9	TRBJ2-7	15	NA	TGTGCCAGCAGCGTAGATGGACAGGGCTCGGACGAGCAGTACTTC	CASSVDGQGSDEQYF
NA	TRBV18	TRBJ2-5	18	NA	TGTGCCAGCTCACCACCGGTGGGCGGGCAACGGTACCAAGAGACCCAGTACTTC	CASSPPVGGQRYQETQYF
NA	TRBV28	TRBJ1-3	15	NA	TGTGCCAGCAGTTTGGGGGGGGCGCTAGGAAACACCATATATTTT	CASSLGGALGNTIYF
TRBD1	TRBV2	TRBJ1-6	14	NA	TGTGCCAGCAGCGCCGGGACAGGGAATTCACCCCTCCACTTT	CASSAGTGNSPLHF
TRBD1	TRBV9	TRBJ1-1	14	NA	TGTGCCAGCAGCCCGAGGGACAGGGTAAGCGAAGCTTTCTTT	CASSPRDRVSEAFF
TRBD1	TRBV5-6	TRBJ1-1	15	few	TGTGCCAGCAGCCGACAGGGGATAATGAACACTGAAGCTTTCTTT	CASSRQGIMNTEAFF
NA	TRBV19	TRBJ1-5	14	once	TGTGCCAGCGAAGACAGACATAGCAATCAGCCCCAGCATTTT	CASEDRHSNQPQHF
TRBD1	TRBV3-1/TRBV3-2	TRBJ1-6	15	NA	TGTGCCAGCAGCCACGGACAGGGACATAATTCACCCCTCCACTTT	CASSHGQGHNSPLHF
TRBD2	TRBV4-2	TRBJ2-3	16	NA	TGTGCCAGCAGCCTCCTGGCTAGCGGGGAGACGAATACGCAGTATTTT	CASSLLASGETNTQYF
NA	TRBV5-1	TRBJ1-4	15	NA	TGCGCCAGCAGCTTTGCCACGGGACTTAATGAAAAACTGTTTTTT	CASSFATGLNEKLFF
NA	TRBV5-1	TRBJ2-3	15	NA	TGCGCCAGCAGCTTGGGACGGGGTTACACAGATACGCAGTATTTT	CASSLGRGYTDTQYF
NA	TRBV9	TRBJ1-1	14	once	TGTGCCAGCAGCGTAGCAGGGGCGGACGCTGAAGCTTTCTTT	CASSVAGADAEAFF
TRBD1	TRBV7-9	TRBJ1-2	12	NA	TGTGCCAGCAGCTCCCAGGGGGCGGGCTACACCTTC	CASSSQGAGYTF
TRBD2	TRBV6-5	TRBJ2-1	16	NA	TGTGCCAGCAGTTACTCGACTAGCGGGGGGGATGATGAGCAGTTCTTC	CASSYSTSGGDDEQFF
TRBD1	TRBV5-1	TRBJ2-7	15	NA	TGCGCCAGCAGCTTGTCAGGGGGCTACCTCTACGAGCAGTACTTC	CASSLSGGYLYEQYF
TRBD1	TRBV19	TRBJ1-1	15	NA	TGTGCCAGTAGTCCCCGACAGGGGTTGAACACTGAAGCTTTCTTT	CASSPRQGLNTEAFF
TRBD1	TRBV30	TRBJ1-6	16	NA	TGTGCCTGGGGGGTTCCGGACAGGACGTATAATTCACCCCTCCACTTT	CAWGVPDRTYNSPLHF
NA	TRBV3-1/TRBV3-2	TRBJ1-6	15	few	TGTGCCAGCAGCCAAGGAGGGCGTCGGGATTCACCCCTCCACTTT	CASSQGGRRDSPLHF
NA	TRBV5-1	TRBJ2-3	16	NA	TGCGCCAGCAGCCCCTCGGGTACTCGGGGCACAGATACGCAGTATTTT	CASSPSGTRGTDTQYF
NA	TRBV27	TRBJ1-6	19	NA	TGTGCCAGCAGAACACAGGGCGCTCATATGAGCTCCTATAATTCACCCCTCCACTTT	CASRTQGAHMSSYNSPLHF
NA	TRBV7-9	TRBJ2-7	15	NA	TGTGCCAGCAGCTCTCCCGGCGCAGGGGGGTACGAGCAGTACTTC	CASSSPGAGGYEQYF
TRBD1	TRBV20-1	TRBJ1-1	11	NA	TGCAGTGCTAGGGACAGGGTGATAGCTTTCTTT	CSARDRVIAFF
TRBD1	TRBV6-2/TRBV6-3	TRBJ2-2	15	NA	TGTGCCAGCAGTCGGACAGGGGGGCACACCGGGGAGCTGTTTTTT	CASSRTGGHTGELFF
NA	TRBV7-8	TRBJ1-1	13	NA	TGTGCCAGCAGCTTAATCGGTGTCACTGAAGCTTTCTTT	CASSLIGVTEAFF
TRBD1	TRBV19	TRBJ2-5	14	NA	TGTGCCAGTAGTATCGGACAGGGGAGAAAGACCCAGTACTTC	CASSIGQGRKTQYF
TRBD1	TRBV6-1	TRBJ1-4	15	NA	TGTGCCAGCAGTGAAGGAACAGGGGCTAATGAAAAACTGTTTTTT	CASSEGTGANEKLFF
TRBD1	TRBV6-5	TRBJ2-7	11	NA	TGTGCCAGCAGTAACGGGGACAGTCGATCCTTC	CASSNGDSRSF
NA	TRBV5-1	TRBJ2-3	14	NA	TGCGCCAGCAGCCATCGGACTAGCACAGATACGCAGTATTTT	CASSHRTSTDTQYF
NA	TRBV12-5	TRBJ1-5	12	NA	TGTGCTAGTGGTCCTCAGGATCAGCCCCAGCATTTT	CASGPQDQPQHF
TRBD1	TRBV5-1	TRBJ1-2	14	NA	TGCGCCAGCAGCTTGGAACAGGGGAACTATGGCTACACCTTC	CASSLEQGNYGYTF
NA	TRBV5-6	TRBJ2-5	17	NA	TGTGCCAGCAGTTTAGGTCTTCGGGGAAGAGGCCAAGAGACCCAGTACTTC	CASSLGLRGRGQETQYF
NA	TRBV6-5	TRBJ1-6	15	NA	TGTGCCAGCAGTTACTCGAACAGCTATAATTCACCCCTCCACTTT	CASSYSNSYNSPLHF
NA	TRBV11-2	TRBJ2-1	15	NA	TGTGCCAGCAGCTACGACTCGACCCACTACAATGAGCAGTTCTTC	CASSYDSTHYNEQFF
TRBD1	TRBV18	TRBJ1-1	16	NA	TGTGCCAGCTCACCAGGGACAGGGGGCCATGGGGCTGAAGCTTTCTTT	CASSPGTGGHGAEAFF
NA	TRBV7-3	TRBJ1-6	14	NA	TGTGCCAGCAGCCTGAGGTCAACCAATTCACCCCTCCACTTT	CASSLRSTNSPLHF
NA	TRBV4-2	TRBJ2-5	15	NA	TGTGCCAGCAGCCAAGAGGGGGGATTCGGGGAGACCCAGTACTTC	CASSQEGGFGETQYF
TRBD1	TRBV19	TRBJ1-3	15	once	TGTGCCAGTATGGGGACAGCCGGCTCTGGAAACACCATATATTTT	CASMGTAGSGNTIYF
TRBD2	TRBV2	TRBJ2-5	16	NA	TGTGCCAGCAGTGAAGCTCCGCTAGCGGGGGTTGAGACCCAGTACTTC	CASSEAPLAGVETQYF
NA	TRBV15	TRBJ2-3	12	NA	TGTGCCACCAGTCCGAGCACAGATACGCAGTATTTT	CATSPSTDTQYF